This T cell receptor (beta chain) was identified in a study of regulatory T cells in long-lasting Graves disease. iRepertoire HTBI primers and Arm-PCR of CDR3 regions built TCR beta libraries. In TCRdb, the multiplex PCR reads were re-called with MiXCR into one record per CDR3 protein. Of about 350,000 distinct CDR3 sequences in the sample, 16% were seen once. Time point specified: newly diagnosed GD, antithyroid drugs for less than 3 months. Extracted RNA from PBMCs served as the source of the TCR library. This clonotype was counted between two and nine times. J was trimmed by 2 bases and V by 2 bases; bases with no gene match: 2. This CDR3 has 14 amino acids. In germline, CDR1 is SGHTA, CDR2 FQGNSA. The same data also went into a second study, on T cells in Graves' hyperthyroidism and ophthalmopathy. That work adds: Uncontrolled infection, other autoimmune disease, pregnancy or lactation excluded patients.

The rearrangement uses TRBV7-2 and TRBJ2-5, with 7 bases aligning to TRBD1. The sample here was peripheral blood mononuclear cells (PBMCs), taken at new diagnosis, from a patient treated with antithyroid drugs. The sequence came from a man aged 35 to 55 with Graves disease. The CDR3 region has the DNA TGTGCCAGCAGCTTAAGGGGGCCGCAAGAGACCCAGTACTTC. Translated, it gives CASSLRGPQETQYF.